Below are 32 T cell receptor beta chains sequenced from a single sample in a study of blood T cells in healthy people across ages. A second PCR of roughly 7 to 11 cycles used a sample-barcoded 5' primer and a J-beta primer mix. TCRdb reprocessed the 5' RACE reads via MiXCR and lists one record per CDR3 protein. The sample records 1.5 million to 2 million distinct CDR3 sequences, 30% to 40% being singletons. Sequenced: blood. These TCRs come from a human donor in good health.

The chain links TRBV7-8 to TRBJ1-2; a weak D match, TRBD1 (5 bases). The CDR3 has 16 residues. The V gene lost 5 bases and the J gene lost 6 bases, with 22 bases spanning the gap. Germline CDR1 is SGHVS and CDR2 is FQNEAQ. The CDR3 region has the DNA TGTGCCAGCAGCCCCGAAGGCGGGGGGTTAACCCATGGCTACACCTTC. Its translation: CASSPEGGGLTHGYTF.

CDR3 sequence: CASSTYRVLHEQYF. CDR3 sequence (DNA): TGTGCCAGCAGCACGTACAGGGTCTTGCACGAGCAGTACTTC. This chain joins TRBV21-1 and TRBJ2-4; the D call in the table, TRBD1, was not verified against the DNA. Matching the DNA end better, TRBJ2-7 makes the J call doubtful. TRBV21-1 is classified as a pseudogene. CDR3 length: 14 residues.

In nucleotides, the CDR3 is TGTGCCAGCAGCCAAGATCCCGTCCAAAGCTCCTACAATGAGCAGTTCTTC. Translating it yields CASSQDPVQSSYNEQFF. The chain couples TRBV3-1 to TRBJ2-1; no firm D call. The CDR3 sequence is 17 residues long. In germline, CDR1 is LGHDT, CDR2 YNNKEL (reference sequence). V gave up 0 bases and J gave up 0 bases, with 12 bases separating them.

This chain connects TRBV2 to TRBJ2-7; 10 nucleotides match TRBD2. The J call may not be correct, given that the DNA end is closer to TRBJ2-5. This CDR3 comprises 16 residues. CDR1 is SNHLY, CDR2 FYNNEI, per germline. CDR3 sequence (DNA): TGTGCCAGCAGGGATCCAGGACTAGCGGATCAAGAGACCCAGTACTTC. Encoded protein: CASRDPGLADQETQYF.

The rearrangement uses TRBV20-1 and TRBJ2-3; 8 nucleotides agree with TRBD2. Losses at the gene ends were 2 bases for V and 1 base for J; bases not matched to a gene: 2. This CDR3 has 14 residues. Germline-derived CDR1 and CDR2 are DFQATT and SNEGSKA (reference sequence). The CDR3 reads CSARNSGGTDTQYF. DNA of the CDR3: TGCAGTGCTAGAAATAGCGGGGGCACAGATACGCAGTATTTT.

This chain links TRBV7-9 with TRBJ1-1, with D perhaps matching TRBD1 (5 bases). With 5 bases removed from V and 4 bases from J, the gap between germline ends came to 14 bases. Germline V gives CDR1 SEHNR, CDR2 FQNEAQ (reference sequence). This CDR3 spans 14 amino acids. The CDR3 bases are TGTGCCAGCAGCAAGAATTGGGGGAGCACTGAAGCTTTCTTT. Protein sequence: CASSKNWGSTEAFF.

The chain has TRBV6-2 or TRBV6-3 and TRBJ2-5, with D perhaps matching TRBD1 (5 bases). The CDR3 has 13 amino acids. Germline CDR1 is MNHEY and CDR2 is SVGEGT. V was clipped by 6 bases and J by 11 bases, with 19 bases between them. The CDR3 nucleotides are TGTGCCAGCAGAGCTGACAGATACAATGAGCAGTACTTC. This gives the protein CASRADRYNEQYF.

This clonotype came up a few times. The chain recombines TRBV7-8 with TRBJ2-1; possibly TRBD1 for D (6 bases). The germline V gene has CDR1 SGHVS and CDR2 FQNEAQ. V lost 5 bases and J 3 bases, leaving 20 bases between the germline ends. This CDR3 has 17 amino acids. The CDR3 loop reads CASSPPGAGVLYNEQFF. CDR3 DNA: TGTGCCAGCAGCCCCCCGGGTGCAGGGGTGCTCTACAATGAGCAGTTCTTC.

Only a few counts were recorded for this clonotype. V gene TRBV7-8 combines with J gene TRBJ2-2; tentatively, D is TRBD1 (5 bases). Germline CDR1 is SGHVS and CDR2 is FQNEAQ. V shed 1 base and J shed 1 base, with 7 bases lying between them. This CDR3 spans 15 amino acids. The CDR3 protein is CASSLVRVNTGELFF. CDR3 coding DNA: TGTGCCAGCAGCTTAGTCAGGGTGAACACCGGGGAGCTGTTTTTT.

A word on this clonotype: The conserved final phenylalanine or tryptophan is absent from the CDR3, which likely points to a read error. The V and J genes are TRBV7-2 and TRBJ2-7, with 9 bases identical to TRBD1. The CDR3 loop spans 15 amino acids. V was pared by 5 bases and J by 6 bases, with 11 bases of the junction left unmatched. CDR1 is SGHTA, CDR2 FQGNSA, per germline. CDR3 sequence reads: CASSAGDRAFREQYL. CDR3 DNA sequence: TGTGCCAGCAGCGCAGGGGACAGGGCCTTTCGCGAGCAGTACTTA.

CDR3 nucleotide sequence: TGTGCCAGCAGCCCAGAGGGGCGGAGGGGTCAGCCCCAGCATTTT. This codes for CASSPEGRRGQPQHF. J is TRBJ1-5 and V is TRBV7-2; D perhaps matches TRBD1 (5 bases). V was clipped by 5 bases and J by 6 bases, with 17 bases between them. The CDR3 is 15 residues long. In germline, CDR1 is SGHTA, CDR2 FQGNSA.

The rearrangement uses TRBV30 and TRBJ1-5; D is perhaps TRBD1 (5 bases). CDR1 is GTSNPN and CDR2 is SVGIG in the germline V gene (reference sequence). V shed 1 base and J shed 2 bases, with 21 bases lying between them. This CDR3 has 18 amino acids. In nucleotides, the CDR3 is TGTGCCTGGAGTGGAGGAAACAGGTTGGGGGGTTGCAATCAGCCCCAGCATTTT. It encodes CAWSGGNRLGGCNQPQHF.

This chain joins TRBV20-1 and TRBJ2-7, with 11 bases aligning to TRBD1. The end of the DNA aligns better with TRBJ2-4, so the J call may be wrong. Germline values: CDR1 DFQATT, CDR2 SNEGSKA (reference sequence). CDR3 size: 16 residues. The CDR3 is CSAKFLGQGAQNIQYF. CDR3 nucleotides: TGCAGTGCTAAGTTTCTCGGACAGGGGGCCCAAAACATTCAGTACTTC.

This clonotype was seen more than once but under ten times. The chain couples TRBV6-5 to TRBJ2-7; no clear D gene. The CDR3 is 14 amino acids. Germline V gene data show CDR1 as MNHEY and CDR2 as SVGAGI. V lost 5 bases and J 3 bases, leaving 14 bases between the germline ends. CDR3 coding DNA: TGTGCCAGCAGTCGCGCCCATCTTCTCTACGAGCAGTACTTC. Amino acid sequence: CASSRAHLLYEQYF.

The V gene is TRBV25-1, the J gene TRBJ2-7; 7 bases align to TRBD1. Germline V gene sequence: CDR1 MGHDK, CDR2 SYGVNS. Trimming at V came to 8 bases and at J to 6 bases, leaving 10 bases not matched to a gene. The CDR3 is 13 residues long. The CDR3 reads CASGPTGFLEQYF. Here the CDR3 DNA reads TGTGCCAGCGGACCGACAGGGTTCCTCGAGCAGTACTTC.

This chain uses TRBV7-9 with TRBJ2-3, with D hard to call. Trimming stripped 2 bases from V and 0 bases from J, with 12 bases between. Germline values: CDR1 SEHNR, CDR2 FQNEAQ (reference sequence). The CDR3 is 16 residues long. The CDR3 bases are TGTGCCAGCAGCTTACCGGCCAGCACTAGCACAGATACGCAGTATTTT. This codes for CASSLPASTSTDTQYF.

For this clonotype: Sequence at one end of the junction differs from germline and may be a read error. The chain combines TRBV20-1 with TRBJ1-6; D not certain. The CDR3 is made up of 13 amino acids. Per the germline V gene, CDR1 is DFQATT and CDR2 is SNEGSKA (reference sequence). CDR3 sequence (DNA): TGCAGTGTTAGACCCCGGGCGGGATCACCCCTCCACTTT. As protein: CSVRPRAGSPLHF.

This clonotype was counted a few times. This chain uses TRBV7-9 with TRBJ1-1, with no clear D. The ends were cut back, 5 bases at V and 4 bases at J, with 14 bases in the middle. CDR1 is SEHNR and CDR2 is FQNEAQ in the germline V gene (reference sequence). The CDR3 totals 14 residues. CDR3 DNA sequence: TGTGCCAGCAGCCCCGCGGAGGGAGTCACTGAAGCTTTCTTT. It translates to CASSPAEGVTEAFF.

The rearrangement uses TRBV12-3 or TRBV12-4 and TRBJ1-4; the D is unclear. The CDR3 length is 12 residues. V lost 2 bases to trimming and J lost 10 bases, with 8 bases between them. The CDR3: CASSLLSGKLFF. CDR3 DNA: TGTGCCAGCAGTTTATTGAGCGGAAAACTGTTTTTT.

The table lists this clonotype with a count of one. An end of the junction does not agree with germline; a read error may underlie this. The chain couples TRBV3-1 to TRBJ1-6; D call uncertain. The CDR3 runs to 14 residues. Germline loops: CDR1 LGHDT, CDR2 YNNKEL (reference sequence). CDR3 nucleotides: TGCGCCAGCAGCCAAGGTGCGACGGATTCACCCCTCCACTTT. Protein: CASSQGATDSPLHF.

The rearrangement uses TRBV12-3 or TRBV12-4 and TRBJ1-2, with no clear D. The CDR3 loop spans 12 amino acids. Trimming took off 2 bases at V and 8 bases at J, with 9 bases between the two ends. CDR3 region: CASSLISRGYTF. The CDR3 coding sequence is TGTGCCAGCAGTTTAATCAGTAGGGGCTACACCTTC.

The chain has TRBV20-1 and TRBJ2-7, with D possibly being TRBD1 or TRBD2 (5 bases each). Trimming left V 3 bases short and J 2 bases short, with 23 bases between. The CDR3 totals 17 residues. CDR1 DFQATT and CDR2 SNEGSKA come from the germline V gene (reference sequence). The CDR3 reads CSASARYTSGAPYEQYF. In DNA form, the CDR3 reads TGCAGTGCTAGCGCCAGGTATACTAGTGGGGCTCCCTACGAGCAGTACTTC.

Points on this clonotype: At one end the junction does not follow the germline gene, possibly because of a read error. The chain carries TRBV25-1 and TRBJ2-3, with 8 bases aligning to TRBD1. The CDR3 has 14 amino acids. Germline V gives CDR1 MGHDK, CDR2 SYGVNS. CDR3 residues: CAGSRGRVTDTQYF. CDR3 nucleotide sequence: TGTGCCGGCAGCAGGGGGCGAGTCACAGATACGCAGTATTTT.

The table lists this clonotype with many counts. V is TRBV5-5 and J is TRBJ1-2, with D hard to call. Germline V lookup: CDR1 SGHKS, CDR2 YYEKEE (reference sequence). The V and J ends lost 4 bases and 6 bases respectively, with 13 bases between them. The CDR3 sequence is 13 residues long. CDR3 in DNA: TGTGCCAGCAGCCTTGGACCTTTTGATGGCTACACCTTC. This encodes CASSLGPFDGYTF. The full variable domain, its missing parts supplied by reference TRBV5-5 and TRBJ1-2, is DAGVTQSPTHLIKTRGQQVTLRCSPISGHKSVSWYQQVLGQGPQFIFQYYEKEERGRGNFPDRFSARQFPNYSSELNVNALLLGDSALYLCASSLGPFDGYTFGSGTRLTVV.

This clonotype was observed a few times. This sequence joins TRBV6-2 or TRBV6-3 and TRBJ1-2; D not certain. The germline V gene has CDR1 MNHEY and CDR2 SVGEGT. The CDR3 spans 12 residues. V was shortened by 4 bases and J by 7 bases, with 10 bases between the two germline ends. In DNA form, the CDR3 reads TGTGCCAGCAGTTCCCAGGTCCGTGGCTACACCTTC. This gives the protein CASSSQVRGYTF.

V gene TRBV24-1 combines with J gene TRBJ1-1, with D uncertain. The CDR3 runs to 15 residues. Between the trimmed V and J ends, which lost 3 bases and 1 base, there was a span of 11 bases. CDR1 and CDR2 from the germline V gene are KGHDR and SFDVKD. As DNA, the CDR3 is TGTGCCACCAGTGATCCGAGTCGGGGGAACACTGAAGCTTTCTTT. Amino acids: CATSDPSRGNTEAFF.

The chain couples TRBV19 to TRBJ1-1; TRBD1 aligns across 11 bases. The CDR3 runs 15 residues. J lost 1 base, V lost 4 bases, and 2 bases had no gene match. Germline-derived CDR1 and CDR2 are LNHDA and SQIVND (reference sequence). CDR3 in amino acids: CASSRTGGQNTEAFF. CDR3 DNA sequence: TGTGCCAGTAGTAGGACAGGGGGCCAGAACACTGAAGCTTTCTTT.

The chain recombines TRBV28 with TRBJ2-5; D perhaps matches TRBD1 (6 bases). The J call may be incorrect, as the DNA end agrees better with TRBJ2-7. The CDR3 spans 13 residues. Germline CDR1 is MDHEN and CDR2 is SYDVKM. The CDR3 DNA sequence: TGTGCCAGCAGGACACAGGGTCTTTACGAGCAGTACTTC. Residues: CASRTQGLYEQYF.

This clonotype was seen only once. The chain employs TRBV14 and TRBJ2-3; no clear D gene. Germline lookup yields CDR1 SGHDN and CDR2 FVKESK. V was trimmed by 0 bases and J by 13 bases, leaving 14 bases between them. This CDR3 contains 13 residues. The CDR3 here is CASSQDLGVVKYF. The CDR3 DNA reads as TGTGCCAGCAGCCAAGATCTTGGTGTTGTCAAGTATTTT.

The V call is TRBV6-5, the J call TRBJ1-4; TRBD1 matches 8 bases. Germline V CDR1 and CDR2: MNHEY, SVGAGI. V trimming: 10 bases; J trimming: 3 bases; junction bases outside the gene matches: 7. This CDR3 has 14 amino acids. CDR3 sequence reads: CATWAGGSNEKLFF. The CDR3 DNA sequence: TGTGCCACTTGGGCAGGGGGCTCTAATGAAAAACTGTTTTTT.

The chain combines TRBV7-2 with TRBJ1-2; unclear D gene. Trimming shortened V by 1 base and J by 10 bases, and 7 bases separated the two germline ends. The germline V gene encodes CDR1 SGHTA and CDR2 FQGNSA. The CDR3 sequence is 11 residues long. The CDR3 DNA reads TGTGCCAGCAGCTTAGAGGAGAACTACACCTTC. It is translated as CASSLEENYTF. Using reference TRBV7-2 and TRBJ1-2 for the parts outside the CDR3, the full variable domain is GAGVSQSPSNKVTEKGKDVELRCDPISGHTALYWYRQSLGQGLEFLIYFQGNSAPDKSGLPSDRFSAERTGGSVSTLTIQRTQQEDSAVYLCASSLEENYTFGSGTRLTVV.

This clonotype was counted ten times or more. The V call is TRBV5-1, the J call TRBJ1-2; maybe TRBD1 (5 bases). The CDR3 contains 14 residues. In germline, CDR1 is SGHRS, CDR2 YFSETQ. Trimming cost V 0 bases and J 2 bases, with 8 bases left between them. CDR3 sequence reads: CASSLGRGNYGYTF. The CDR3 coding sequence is TGCGCCAGCAGCTTGGGACGGGGCAACTATGGCTACACCTTC. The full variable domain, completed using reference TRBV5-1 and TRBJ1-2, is KAGVTQTPRYLIKTRGQQVTLSCSPISGHRSVSWYQQTPGQGLQFLFEYFSETQRNKGNFPGRFSGRQFSNSRSEMNVSTLELGDSALYLCASSLGRGNYGYTFGSGTRLTVV.